The entry below describes one TCR beta chain. No antigen is known for it. There are no base qualities to consult, and no much larger clone falls within one base. The entry originates in a study of technical replicates of blood from several donors (dated by TCRdb to about 2017). The protocol used for the library was the immunoSEQ multiplex PCR assay. TCRdb took over this immuneACCESS table, retaining in-frame rearrangements with V and J assigned. Such tables are incomplete; in checked studies, under half of the missing clones stem from an unresolved V gene, and the remainder is unexplained. The sample data list around 80,000 clones, and around 90% of these were observed just once. Approximately 0.25% of the sample is held by the ten biggest clonotypes. Its CDR3 holds 13 amino acids, cysteine through phenylalanine. Only the CDR3 DNA stays, 39 bases, in frame from base 1. V is reduced by 4 bases and J by 0 bases, leaving a spacing of 8 bases between them. Based on the germline V gene, the CDR1 and CDR2 sequences are SGHRS and YFSETQ.

Source material: T cells isolated from PBMCs. The chain links TRBV5-1 with TRBJ2-7; TRBD1 is a weak D gene call, 5 bases matching. This clonotype was obtained from a human donor in good health. The sequenced DNA: TGCGCCAGCAGCGAGGACACCTCCTACGAGCAGTACTTC. Protein translation: CASSEDTSYEQYF.